These 22 T cell receptor beta chains came from one sample sequenced in a study of T cells in localized non-small cell lung cancer. The protocol was immunoSEQ multiplex PCR, while the TCRdb copy is restricted to in-frame clones and leaves out a portion. Seen here are some 30,000 clones, approximately 88% observed once, and the top ten hold roughly 2.9%. The source was peripheral blood, collected before any cancer treatment. Source of these receptors: a female donor of 60 years or more with stage I lung adenocarcinoma.

V and J are TRBV30 and TRBJ2-7; D is perhaps TRBD2 (7 bases). The germline CDR1 and CDR2 sequences are GTSNPN and SVGIG (reference sequence). V lost 7 bases to trimming and J lost 3 bases, with 13 bases between them. The CDR3 is made up of 12 amino acids. CDR3 nucleotide sequence: TGTGCCTTGACGAGGGGGGGCTACGAGCAGTACTTC. This translates into CALTRGGYEQYF.

The gene calls are TRBV6-5 and TRBJ1-4; no definite D call. From germline, CDR1 is MNHEY and CDR2 SVGAGI. Trimming stripped 10 bases from V and 5 bases from J, with 11 bases between. The CDR3 totals 12 residues. CDR3 residues: CAISSENEKLFF. Written as DNA, the CDR3 is TGTGCCATCAGCAGTGAGAATGAAAAACTGTTTTTT.

This chain uses TRBV30 with TRBJ2-2; unclear D gene. Per the germline V gene, CDR1 is GTSNPN and CDR2 is SVGIG (reference sequence). The V end was cut by 3 bases, the J end by 7 bases, with 9 bases between. This CDR3 is 12 amino acids long. CDR3 protein: CAWRPDGGELFF. CDR3 in DNA: TGTGCCTGGAGGCCCGATGGCGGGGAGCTGTTTTTT.

This chain uses TRBV2 with TRBJ1-5, with D possibly being TRBD1 (5 bases). The CDR3 contains 12 residues. Germline values: CDR1 SNHLY, CDR2 FYNNEI. V lost 6 bases to trimming and J lost 5 bases, with 8 bases between them. DNA of the CDR3: TGTGCCAGCAGAACGACAGATCAGCCCCAGCATTTT. Its protein is CASRTTDQPQHF.

This chain links TRBV19 with TRBJ2-5; 10 bases match TRBD1. The CDR3 covers 15 residues. The germline CDR1 and CDR2 sequences are LNHDA and SQIVND (reference sequence). The ends lost 3 bases at V and 5 bases at J; junction bases unmatched: 6. CDR3 residues: CASSIPGQGTETQYF. In nucleotides, the CDR3 is TGTGCCAGTAGTATCCCGGGACAGGGGACCGAGACCCAGTACTTC.

This clone is a singleton in its sample. The V gene is TRBV18, the J gene TRBJ1-1; 7 bases agree with TRBD1. The CDR3 is made up of 14 amino acids. Per germline, CDR1 KGHSH and CDR2 LQKENI. V lost 4 bases and J lost 4; bases outside the gene matches: 6. The CDR3 nucleotides are TGTGCCAGCTCACTCGTTTCAGGGGGCACTGAAGCTTTCTTT. Protein product: CASSLVSGGTEAFF.

This clone appeared a single time. The rearrangement links TRBV23-1 to TRBJ2-5, with D hard to call. TRBV23-1 counts as an open reading frame of uncertain function. Trimming shortened V by 6 bases and J by 2 bases, and 4 bases separated the two germline ends. The length of the CDR3 is 11 residues. The CDR3 sequence: CASSNQETQYF. In DNA form, the CDR3 reads TGCGCCAGCAGCAATCAAGAGACCCAGTACTTC.

The rearrangement uses TRBV28 and TRBJ2-5, with D possibly matching TRBD1 (5 bases). The CDR3 length is 17 residues. The V end lost 6 bases, the J end lost 5 bases, and 25 bases lay between the germline ends. Germline CDR1 is MDHEN and CDR2 is SYDVKM. The CDR3 here is CASRPVGPSSMGETQYF. The CDR3 DNA follows: TGTGCCAGCAGACCCGTGGGGCCCAGCTCAATGGGTGAGACCCAGTACTTC.

The chain combines TRBV30 with TRBJ2-7, with 9 nucleotides matching TRBD2. Germline CDR1 and CDR2: GTSNPN and SVGIG (reference sequence). This CDR3 region has 15 residues. Losses at the gene ends were 4 bases for V and 1 base for J; bases not matched to a gene: 8. The CDR3 DNA is TGTGCCTGGAAATTTAGCGGGAGCGCATCCTACGAGCAGTACTTC. This gives the protein CAWKFSGSASYEQYF.

This sequence joins TRBV27 and TRBJ2-5, with 9 bases matching TRBD1. Germline trimming cut 5 bases from V and 4 bases from J; bases unmatched to any gene: 8. Germline V lookup: CDR1 MNHEY, CDR2 SMNVEV (reference sequence). The CDR3 is made up of 15 amino acids. CDR3 in DNA: TGTGCCAGCAGTCTGGACAGGGGCGTGAGAGAGACCCAGTACTTC. This sequence encodes CASSLDRGVRETQYF.

The genes are TRBV7-8 and TRBJ2-7, with TRBD1 matching over 7 bases. This CDR3 comprises 17 residues. Germline V gene sequence: CDR1 SGHVS, CDR2 FQNEAQ. J gave up 2 bases and V 0 bases, and 10 bases lay outside the gene matches. The CDR3 loop is CASSLAGVGTATYEQYF. The CDR3 region has the DNA TGTGCCAGCAGCTTAGCTGGGGTGGGGACAGCCACCTACGAGCAGTACTTC.

The V call is TRBV6-1, the J call TRBJ1-2; D perhaps matches TRBD1 (6 bases). Germline V gives CDR1 MNHNS, CDR2 SASEGT. The CDR3 length is 14 residues. Trimming removed 5 bases from V and 7 bases from J, with 17 bases in between. CDR3: CASSINRDYLGYTF. The CDR3 DNA is TGTGCCAGCAGTATAAACAGGGATTATCTTGGCTACACCTTC.

The gene calls are TRBV28 and TRBJ1-1, with TRBD1 as a possible D gene (6 bases). The V gene's germline CDR1 is MDHEN and CDR2 SYDVKM. Trimming pared 8 bases from V and 7 bases from J, leaving 17 bases between. This CDR3 region has 13 residues. CDR3 nucleotides: TGTGCCAGCCGTTATTACAGGGAGGGTGAAGCTTTCTTT. Translation: CASRYYREGEAFF.

This clone has just one count. This chain connects TRBV4-3 to TRBJ1-2; D may be TRBD1 (5 bases). Looked up from germline, CDR1 is LGHNA and CDR2 is YSLEER. V gave up 0 bases and J gave up 8 bases, with 13 bases separating them. The CDR3 consists of 14 residues. The CDR3 region is CASSQDRGSLGYTF. CDR3 coding DNA: TGCGCCAGCAGCCAAGATAGGGGATCTCTCGGCTACACCTTC.

The chain carries TRBV30 and TRBJ1-2; TRBD1 might be the D (5 bases). CDR1 GTSNPN and CDR2 SVGIG come from the germline V gene (reference sequence). The germline V and J ends were trimmed by 4 bases and 4 bases, with 7 bases remaining between them. The CDR3 is 11 amino acids. CDR3 coding DNA: TGTGCCTGGACAGGGAGCTATGGCTACACCTTC. Its protein is CAWTGSYGYTF.

The chain recombines TRBV5-1 with TRBJ2-2, with D uncertain. Germline CDR1 and CDR2: SGHRS and YFSETQ. V lost 3 bases to trimming and J lost 4 bases, with 7 bases between them. CDR3 length: 13 amino acids. CDR3 in amino acids: CASSSSPTGELFF. In DNA, the CDR3 is TGCGCCAGCAGCTCCAGTCCCACCGGGGAGCTGTTTTTT.

This clone was recorded once. The chain is built from TRBV7-2 and TRBJ2-1; D is unresolved. CDR1 is SGHTA, CDR2 FQGNSA, per germline. The V gene lost 1 base and the J gene lost 7 bases, with 11 bases spanning the gap. The CDR3 spans 14 residues. CDR3 DNA: TGTGCCAGCAGCTTAGGGGTCCCCGGGAATGAGCAGTTCTTC. This encodes CASSLGVPGNEQFF.

This chain uses TRBV15 with TRBJ1-2; 8 bases align to TRBD1. Germline CDR1 LNHNV, CDR2 YYDKDF (reference sequence). J lost 4 bases, V lost 5 bases, and 6 bases had no gene match. This CDR3 is 14 amino acids long. The CDR3 here is CATSARQGLYGYTF. CDR3 DNA: TGTGCCACCAGCGCGCGACAGGGGCTCTATGGCTACACCTTC. Full variable domain (remainder filled in from reference TRBV15 and TRBJ1-2): DAMVIQNPRYQVTQFGKPVTLSCSQTLNHNVMYWYQQKSSQAPKLLFHYYDKDFNNEADTPDNFQSRRPNTSFCFLDIRSPGLGDTAMYLCATSARQGLYGYTFGSGTRLTVV.

The chain combines TRBV7-2 with TRBJ2-5; D is ambiguous. V lost 5 bases and J lost 1, with 11 bases in between. Per germline, CDR1 SGHTA and CDR2 FQGNSA. The CDR3 sequence is 14 residues long. The CDR3 bases are TGTGCCAGCAGCCTCCTCCCGGGCCAAGAGACCCAGTACTTC. It is translated as CASSLLPGQETQYF.

The CDR3 DNA sequence: TGTGCCAGTAGTGCCGGGACAGGGGTGGTGAACACTGAAGCTTTCTTT. It is translated as CASSAGTGVVNTEAFF. The chain couples TRBV19 to TRBJ1-1; TRBD1 matches at 10 bases. V trimming: 5 bases; J trimming: 0 bases; junction bases outside the gene matches: 6. Per germline, CDR1 LNHDA and CDR2 SQIVND (reference sequence). The CDR3 runs 16 residues.

The rearrangement joins TRBV20-1 to TRBJ2-7, with D unresolved. The CDR3 contains 11 residues. Germline V gene lookup returns CDR1 DFQATT and CDR2 SNEGSKA (reference sequence). The germline V and J ends were trimmed by 0 bases and 6 bases, with 6 bases remaining between them. The CDR3 DNA reads as TGCAGTGCTAGAGATTACCCCGAGCAGTACTTC. This sequence encodes CSARDYPEQYF.

The gene calls are TRBV27 and TRBJ2-7; 8 bases align to TRBD2. Germline loops: CDR1 MNHEY, CDR2 SMNVEV (reference sequence). This CDR3 spans 15 amino acids. Losses at the gene ends were 3 bases for V and 0 bases for J; bases not matched to a gene: 4. In DNA, the CDR3 is TGTGCCAGCAGTTTCCTAGCGGGCCACTCCTACGAGCAGTACTTC. The encoded protein is CASSFLAGHSYEQYF.